This paragraph covers one TCR beta chain sequence. Its antigen remains unknown. The data were obtained in a study of human thymus T cells. Sequencing was performed with immunoSEQ multiplex PCR; in TCRdb, only in-frame clones are kept and a portion is missing. Of 40,000 to 45,000 clones in the sample, 94% were seen once. Study outcomes and limitations: Use of V and J genes seemed skewed within the thymic and blood repertoires.

Germline CDR1 reads SGHNT; CDR2 reads YYREEE (reference sequence). The CDR3 extends over 16 amino acids. The V segment lost 0 bases and the J segment 3 bases; nucleotides outside the gene matches: 2. The donors were infants in Finland with congenital heart defects, otherwise immunologically healthy. Four of the eight donors gave roughly 0.45-1 mL blood during surgery. All available leukocytes, rather than a set cell count, yielded the blood DNA. The sequenced sample was blood. The receptor comes from a boy in the first two years of life with a congenital heart defect but otherwise immunologically healthy. J is TRBJ2-3 and V is TRBV5-4; TRBD2 matches at 12 bases. The CDR3 nucleotides read TGTGCCAGCAGCTTGGGACTAGCGGGGGTTACAGATACGCAGTATTTT. Its protein is CASSLGLAGVTDTQYF.